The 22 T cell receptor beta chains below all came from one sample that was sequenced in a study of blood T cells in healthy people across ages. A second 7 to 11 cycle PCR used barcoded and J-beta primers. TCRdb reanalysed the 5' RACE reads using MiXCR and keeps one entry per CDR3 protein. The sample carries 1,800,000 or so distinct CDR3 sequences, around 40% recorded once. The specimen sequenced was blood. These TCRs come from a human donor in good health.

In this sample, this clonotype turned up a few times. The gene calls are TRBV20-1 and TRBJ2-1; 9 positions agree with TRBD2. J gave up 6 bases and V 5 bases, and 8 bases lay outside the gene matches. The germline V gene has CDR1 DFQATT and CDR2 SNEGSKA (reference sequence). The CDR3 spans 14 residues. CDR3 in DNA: TGCAGTGCTCGTCGCGGGACTAGCTTCAATGAGCAGTTCTTC. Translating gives CSARRGTSFNEQFF.

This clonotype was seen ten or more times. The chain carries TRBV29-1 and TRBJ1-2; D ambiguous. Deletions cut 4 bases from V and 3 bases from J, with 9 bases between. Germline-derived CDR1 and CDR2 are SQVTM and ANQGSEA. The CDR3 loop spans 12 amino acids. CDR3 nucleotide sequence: TGCAGCGTTGGCTTCGGGGACTATGGCTACACCTTC. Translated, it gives CSVGFGDYGYTF.

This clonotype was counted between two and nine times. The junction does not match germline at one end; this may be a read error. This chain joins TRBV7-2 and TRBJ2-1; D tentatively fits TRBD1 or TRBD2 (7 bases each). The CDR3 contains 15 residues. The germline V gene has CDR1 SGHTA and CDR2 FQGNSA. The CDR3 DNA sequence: TGTGCCAGCAGCTCCCAGACAGGGCGGGGGAATGGGCAGTTCTTC. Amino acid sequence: CASSSQTGRGNGQFF.

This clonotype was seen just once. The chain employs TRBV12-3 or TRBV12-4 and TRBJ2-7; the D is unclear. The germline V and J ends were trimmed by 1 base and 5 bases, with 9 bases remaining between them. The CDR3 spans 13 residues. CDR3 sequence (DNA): TGTGCCAGCAGTTTAGGGGCTGGGCACGAGCAGTACTTC. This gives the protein CASSLGAGHEQYF.

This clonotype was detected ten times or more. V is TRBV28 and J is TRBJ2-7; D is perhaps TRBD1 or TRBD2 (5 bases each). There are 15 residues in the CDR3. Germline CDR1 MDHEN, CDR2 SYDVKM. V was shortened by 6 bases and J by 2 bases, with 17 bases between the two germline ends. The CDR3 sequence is CASSTDSRGAYEQYF. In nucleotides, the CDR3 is TGTGCCAGCAGCACCGACAGCCGGGGAGCCTACGAGCAGTACTTC.

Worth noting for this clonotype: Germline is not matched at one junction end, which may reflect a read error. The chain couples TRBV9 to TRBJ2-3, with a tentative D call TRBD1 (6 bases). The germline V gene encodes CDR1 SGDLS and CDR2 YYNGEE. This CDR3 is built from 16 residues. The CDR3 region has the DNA TGTGCCAGCAGCGTAAAGTCAGGGACATCAACAGATAGGCAGTATTTT. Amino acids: CASSVKSGTSTDRQYF.

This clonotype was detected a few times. The chain's CDR3 is CASSLDTSGLLTDTQYF. The CDR3 DNA is TGTGCCAGCAGCTTAGACACTAGCGGGCTACTCACAGATACGCAGTATTTT. This chain joins TRBV11-2 and TRBJ2-3; 9 positions match TRBD2. Germline lookup yields CDR1 SGHAT and CDR2 FQNNGV. Trimming cost V 0 bases and J 2 bases; bases outside gene matches: 6. The CDR3 is 17 amino acids.

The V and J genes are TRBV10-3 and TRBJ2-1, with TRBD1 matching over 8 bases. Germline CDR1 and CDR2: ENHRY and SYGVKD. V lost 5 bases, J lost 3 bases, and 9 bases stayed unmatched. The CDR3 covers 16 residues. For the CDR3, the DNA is TGTGCCATCAGTCACGCTCGACAGGGGTTCTACAATGAGCAGTTCTTC. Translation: CAISHARQGFYNEQFF.

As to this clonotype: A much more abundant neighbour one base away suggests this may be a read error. The CDR3 loop reads CASKAGVSYNGQFF. The CDR3 DNA is TGTGCCAGCAAGGCGGGGGTCTCCTACAATGGGCAGTTCTTC. The chain links TRBV6-5 to TRBJ2-1; 7 bases match TRBD2. In germline, CDR1 is MNHEY, CDR2 SVGAGI. The CDR3 runs to 14 residues.

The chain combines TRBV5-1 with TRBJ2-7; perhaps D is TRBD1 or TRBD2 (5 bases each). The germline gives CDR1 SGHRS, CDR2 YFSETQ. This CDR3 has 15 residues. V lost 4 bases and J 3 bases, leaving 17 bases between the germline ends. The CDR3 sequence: CASSRDGSKFYEQYF. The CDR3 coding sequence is TGCGCCAGCAGCCGGGACGGATCTAAGTTCTACGAGCAGTACTTC.

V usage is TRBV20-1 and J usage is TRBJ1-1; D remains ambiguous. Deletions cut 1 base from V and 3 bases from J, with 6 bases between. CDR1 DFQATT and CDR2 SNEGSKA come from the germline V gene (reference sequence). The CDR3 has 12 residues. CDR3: CSARGQDTEAFF. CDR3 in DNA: TGCAGTGCTAGAGGTCAGGACACTGAAGCTTTCTTT.

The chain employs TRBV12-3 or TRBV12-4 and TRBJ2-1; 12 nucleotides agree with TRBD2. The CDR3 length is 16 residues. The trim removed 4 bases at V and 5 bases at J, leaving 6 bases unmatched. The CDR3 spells CASSSLRLAGDNEQFF. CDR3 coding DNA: TGTGCCAGCAGTTCGCTAAGACTAGCGGGGGACAATGAGCAGTTCTTC.

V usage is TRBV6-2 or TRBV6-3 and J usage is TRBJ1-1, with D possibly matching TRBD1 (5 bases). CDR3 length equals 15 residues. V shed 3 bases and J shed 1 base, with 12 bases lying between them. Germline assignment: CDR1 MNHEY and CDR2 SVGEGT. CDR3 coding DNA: TGTGCCAGCAGTTATTGGGGACTGACGAACACTGAAGCTTTCTTT. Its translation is CASSYWGLTNTEAFF.

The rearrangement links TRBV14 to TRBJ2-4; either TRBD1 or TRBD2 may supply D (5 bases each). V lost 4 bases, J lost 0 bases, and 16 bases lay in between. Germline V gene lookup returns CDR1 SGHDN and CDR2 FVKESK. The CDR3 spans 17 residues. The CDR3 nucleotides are TGTGCCAGCAGCCCGTTGGGGGATCACAAAGCCAAAAACATTCAGTACTTC. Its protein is CASSPLGDHKAKNIQYF.

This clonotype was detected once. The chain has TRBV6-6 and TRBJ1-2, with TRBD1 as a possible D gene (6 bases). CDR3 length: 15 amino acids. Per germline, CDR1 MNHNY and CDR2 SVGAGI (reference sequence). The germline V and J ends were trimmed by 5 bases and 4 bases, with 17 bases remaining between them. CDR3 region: CASSPASGVVYGYTF. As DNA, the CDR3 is TGTGCCAGCAGTCCGGCTTCAGGGGTTGTCTATGGCTACACCTTC.

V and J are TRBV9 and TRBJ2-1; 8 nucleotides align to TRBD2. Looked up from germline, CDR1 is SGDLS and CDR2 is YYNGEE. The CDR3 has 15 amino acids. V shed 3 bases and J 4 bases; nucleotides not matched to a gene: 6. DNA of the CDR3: TGTGCCAGCAGCGCAATAGCGGGGCCATACAATGAGCAGTTCTTC. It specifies CASSAIAGPYNEQFF.

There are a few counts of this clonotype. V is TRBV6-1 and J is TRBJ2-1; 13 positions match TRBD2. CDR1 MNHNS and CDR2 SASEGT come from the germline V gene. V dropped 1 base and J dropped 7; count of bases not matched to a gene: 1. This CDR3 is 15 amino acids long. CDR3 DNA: TGTGCCAGCAGTGAAGAACTAGCGGGGGGGAATGAGCAGTTCTTC. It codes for CASSEELAGGNEQFF.

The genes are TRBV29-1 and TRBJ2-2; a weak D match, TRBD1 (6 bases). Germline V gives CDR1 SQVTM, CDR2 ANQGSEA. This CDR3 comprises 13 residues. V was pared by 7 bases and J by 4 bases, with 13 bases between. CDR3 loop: CSAGAGVTGELFF. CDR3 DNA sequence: TGCAGCGCTGGGGCAGGGGTCACCGGGGAGCTGTTTTTT.

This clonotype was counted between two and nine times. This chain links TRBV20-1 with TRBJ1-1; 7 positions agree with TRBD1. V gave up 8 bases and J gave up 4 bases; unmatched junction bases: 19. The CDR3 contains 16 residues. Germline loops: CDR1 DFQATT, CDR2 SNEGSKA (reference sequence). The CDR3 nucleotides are TGCAGTACACAGGGGAGGGACGTTTTAAGGGGCACTGAAGCTTTCTTT. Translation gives CSTQGRDVLRGTEAFF.

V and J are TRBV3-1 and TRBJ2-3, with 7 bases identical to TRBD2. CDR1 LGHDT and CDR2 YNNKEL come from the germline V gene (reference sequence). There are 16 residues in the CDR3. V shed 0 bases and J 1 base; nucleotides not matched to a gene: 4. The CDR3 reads CASSQDERDRTDTQYF. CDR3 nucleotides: TGTGCCAGCAGCCAAGATGAGCGGGACCGCACAGATACGCAGTATTTT.

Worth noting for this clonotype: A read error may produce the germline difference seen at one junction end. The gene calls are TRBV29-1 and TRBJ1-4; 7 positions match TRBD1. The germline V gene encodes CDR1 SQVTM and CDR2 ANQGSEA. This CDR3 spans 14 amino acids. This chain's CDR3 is CSVEGTAPNEKLFF. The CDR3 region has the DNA TGCAGCGTAGAAGGGACAGCCCCTAATGAAAAACTGTTTTTT.

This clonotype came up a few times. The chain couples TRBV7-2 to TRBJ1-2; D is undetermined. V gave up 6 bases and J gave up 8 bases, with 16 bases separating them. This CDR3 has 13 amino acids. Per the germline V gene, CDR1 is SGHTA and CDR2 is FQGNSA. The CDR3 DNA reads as TGTGCCAGCAGATACCCCCAGGACGCGGGCTACACCTTC. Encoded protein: CASRYPQDAGYTF.